These T cell receptor beta chains were read from a single sample in a study of cytomegalovirus exposure and HLA in healthy donors. The table came from immunoSEQ multiplex PCR; TCRdb's copy has only in-frame clones and leaves some out. This sample yields about 160,000 clones, of which over 80% are seen a single time; around 4.1% belongs to the top ten. Input material: PBMCs. The receptors here all came from a woman in her 50s in good health and CMV-seropositive. Both conserved end residues are part of each CDR3. D genes are given only for firm matches. Where a row states a size, it is once, few, many or the class of an expanded clone; other rows omit it.

D gene,clone size,V gene,J gene,CDR3 protein,CDR3 DNA
TRBD1,.,TRBV5-1,TRBJ2-5,CASSRVTGARETQYF,TGCGCCAGCAGCCGAGTAACAGGGGCTCGAGAGACCCAGTACTTC
.,few,TRBV13,TRBJ1-4,CASSFSGRGGANEKLFF,TGTGCCAGCAGCTTTTCGGGACGGGGAGGAGCTAATGAAAAACTGTTTTTT
TRBD1,.,TRBV19,TRBJ1-4,CASFSGGSYTGEKLFF,TGTGCCAGCTTCTCAGGGGGATCATACACTGGAGAAAAACTGTTTTTT
.,.,TRBV28,TRBJ1-3,CASSSPAPGYRNTIYF,TGTGCCAGCAGTTCTCCGGCACCAGGGTATAGAAACACCATATATTTT
.,.,TRBV7-9,TRBJ2-3,CASSLSQLGTQYF,TGTGCCAGCAGCCTTAGCCAACTTGGTACGCAGTATTTT
.,.,TRBV7-9,TRBJ2-7,CSSSDAAGSREQYF,TGTTCCAGCAGCGACGCCGCGGGGTCCAGGGAGCAGTACTTC
.,.,TRBV4-1,TRBJ1-5,CASSQASGYQPQHF,TGCGCCAGCAGCCAAGCTTCAGGGTATCAGCCCCAGCATTTT
.,.,TRBV4-2,TRBJ2-6,CASSQDPASFTGANVLTF,TGTGCCAGCAGCCAAGATCCCGCTAGTTTTACTGGGGCCAACGTCCTGACTTTC
.,.,TRBV7-8,TRBJ1-5,CASSLARPQGTSNQPQHF,TGTGCCAGCAGCTTAGCGCGACCCCAGGGCACTAGCAATCAGCCCCAGCATTTT
.,few,TRBV6-4,TRBJ2-2,CASSGDSTGELFF,TGTGCCAGCAGTGGAGATTCCACCGGGGAGCTGTTTTTT
.,.,TRBV5-1,TRBJ2-3,CASSLSPQQTDTQYF,TGCGCCAGCAGCTTGTCGCCGCAACAGACAGATACGCAGTATTTT
.,.,TRBV9,TRBJ1-1,CASSAPPVRGGTEAFF,TGTGCCAGCAGCGCGCCCCCCGTACGGGGAGGTACTGAAGCTTTCTTT
TRBD2,.,TRBV4-3,TRBJ2-7,CASSRDLAGSRGYEQYF,TGCGCCAGCAGCCGTGATTTAGCGGGGTCCAGGGGCTACGAGCAGTACTTC
TRBD1,.,TRBV6-5,TRBJ2-6,CASSYTGAGANVLTF,TGTGCCAGCAGTTATACAGGGGCTGGGGCCAACGTCCTGACTTTC
TRBD1,.,TRBV6-5,TRBJ1-1,CASSYDRDLPEAFF,TGTGCCAGCAGTTACGACAGGGACTTGCCTGAAGCTTTCTTT
TRBD1,once,TRBV11-2,TRBJ2-7,CASSSPRGISSYEQYF,TGTGCCAGCAGCTCCCCCAGGGGGATTAGCTCCTACGAGCAGTACTTC
.,.,TRBV7-6,TRBJ2-3,CASSLARTDTQYF,TGTGCCAGCAGCTTAGCCCGGACAGATACGCAGTATTTT
.,.,TRBV6-4,TRBJ1-1,CASSDKANTEAFF,TGTGCCAGCAGTGACAAAGCGAACACTGAAGCTTTCTTT
TRBD2,.,TRBV5-4,TRBJ2-1,CASSPPTSGIYNEQFF,TGTGCCAGCAGCCCGCCGACTAGCGGGATCTACAATGAGCAGTTCTTC
TRBD1,.,TRBV5-1,TRBJ2-3,CASSSSQGARDTQYF,TGCGCCAGCAGCTCCAGTCAGGGGGCAAGAGATACGCAGTATTTT
TRBD1,.,TRBV4-2,TRBJ1-4,CASSQPRDSLNEKLFF,TGTGCCAGCAGCCAACCCCGGGACAGCTTGAATGAAAAACTGTTTTTT
.,.,TRBV7-2,TRBJ2-7,CASSSLGRVSYEQYF,TGTGCCAGCAGCTCGCTCGGCAGGGTCTCCTACGAGCAGTACTTC
TRBD2,.,TRBV7-9,TRBJ2-3,CASSLAGTRADTQYF,TGTGCCAGCAGCCTTGCCGGGACTAGGGCAGATACGCAGTATTTT
.,.,TRBV19,TRBJ1-5,CASSIQEYQPQHF,TGTGCCAGTAGTATCCAGGAATATCAGCCCCAGCATTTT
.,.,TRBV12-2,TRBJ1-6,CASRSTPGQGGSPLHF,TGTGCAAGTCGCTCCACCCCGGGACAGGGGGGTTCACCCCTCCACTTT
TRBD1,.,TRBV27,TRBJ2-1,CASSPIRTGGFDNEQFF,TGTGCCAGCAGTCCTATTCGGACAGGGGGGTTCGACAATGAGCAGTTCTTC
.,.,TRBV27,TRBJ2-1,CASSTYTYNEQFF,TGTGCCAGCAGTACGTACACCTACAATGAGCAGTTCTTC
TRBD1,once,TRBV6-6,TRBJ2-7,CASSYSPGQGYEQYF,TGTGCCAGCAGTTACTCGCCGGGACAGGGCTACGAGCAGTACTTC
.,.,TRBV5-6,TRBJ1-1,CASSLVASSNEAFF,TGTGCCAGCAGCTTGGTCGCGTCCTCTAATGAAGCTTTCTTT
TRBD1,.,TRBV6-6,TRBJ1-2,CASSRQGALYGYTF,TGTGCCAGCAGCCGACAGGGAGCCCTCTATGGCTACACCTTC
TRBD1,.,TRBV7-2,TRBJ1-5,CASSLGQGLNQPQHF,TGTGCCAGCAGCTTAGGACAGGGGTTGAATCAGCCCCAGCATTTT
.,.,TRBV5-5,TRBJ2-3,CASSLGGDLGDTQYF,TGTGCCAGCAGCTTGGGAGGAGACCTCGGAGATACGCAGTATTTT
.,.,TRBV7-3,TRBJ2-7,CASSFSTGSEQYF,TGTGCCAGCAGCTTCAGTACAGGGTCCGAGCAGTACTTC
.,.,TRBV5-1,TRBJ1-1,CASSLMRARETEAFF,TGCGCCAGCAGCTTGATGAGGGCGCGAGAAACTGAAGCTTTCTTT
.,.,TRBV21-1,TRBJ1-4,CASSSYWRPDRDRLRTDEKLFF,TGTGCCAGCAGCAGCTACTGGCGACCAGACCGGGACAGGTTAAGGACCGATGAAAAACTGTTTTTT
TRBD1,.,TRBV5-1,TRBJ1-3,CASSLAGQAFGNTIYF,TGCGCCAGCAGCTTGGCAGGACAGGCGTTTGGAAACACCATATATTTT
.,.,TRBV5-1,TRBJ2-2,CASSLLTGNTGELFF,TGCGCCAGCAGCTTGCTGACAGGGAACACCGGGGAGCTGTTTTTT
.,.,TRBV12-2,TRBJ2-6,CASRFSYPLAGFSGANVLTF,TGTGCAAGTCGCTTCTCATACCCACTAGCGGGTTTCTCTGGGGCCAACGTCCTGACTTTC
.,once,TRBV6-5,TRBJ1-2,CASSYHHTRGSGYTF,TGTGCCAGCAGTTACCATCATACCAGGGGAAGTGGCTACACCTTC
.,.,TRBV29-1,TRBJ1-2,CSVPRAYGYTF,TGCAGCGTCCCGAGGGCCTATGGCTACACCTTC
TRBD1,.,TRBV7-2,TRBJ1-1,CASVRDRTMNTEAFF,TGTGCCAGCGTTCGGGACAGAACCATGAACACTGAAGCTTTCTTT
.,.,TRBV4-1,TRBJ1-4,CASSQEGGGEKLFF,TGCGCCAGCAGCCAAGAAGGGGGTGGGGAAAAACTGTTTTTT
.,.,TRBV11-1,TRBJ1-2,CASSLDSGDGYTF,TGTGCCAGCAGCTTAGATTCCGGGGATGGCTACACCTTC
TRBD2,.,TRBV5-1,TRBJ2-7,CASSSEGTSGYEQYF,TGCGCCAGCAGCTCGGAGGGGACTAGCGGCTACGAGCAGTACTTC
.,.,TRBV27,TRBJ2-7,CASSSEIRAYEQYF,TGTGCCAGCAGTTCTGAAATCCGAGCATACGAGCAGTACTTC
.,.,TRBV7-3,TRBJ1-3,CASSSTGTSGNTIYF,TGTGCCAGCAGCTCGACAGGCACCTCTGGAAACACCATATATTTT
.,.,TRBV6-5,TRBJ2-2,CASNTQGGELFF,TGTGCCAGCAATACACAGGGCGGGGAGCTGTTTTTT
TRBD2,.,TRBV7-3,TRBJ2-1,CASSLSSGGFNEQFF,TGTGCCAGCAGCTTATCCAGCGGGGGGTTTAATGAGCAGTTCTTC
.,.,TRBV6-5,TRBJ2-2,CASRQLGGETGELFF,TGTGCCAGCAGACAACTAGGGGGGGAGACCGGGGAGCTGTTTTTT
.,once,TRBV7-6,TRBJ2-5,CASSLYWLGRLANPHETQYF,TGTGCCAGCAGCTTATATTGGCTCGGGCGGCTAGCTAATCCTCACGAGACCCAGTACTTC
.,.,TRBV6-5,TRBJ1-2,CASSYSGRVYGYTF,TGTGCCAGCAGTTACTCAGGCAGGGTGTATGGCTACACCTTC
TRBD2,.,TRBV28,TRBJ2-2,CASRIGTSGRVIGTGELFF,TGTGCCAGCAGGATCGGGACTAGCGGGAGAGTAATAGGAACCGGGGAGCTGTTTTTT
TRBD1,.,TRBV4-3,TRBJ1-3,CASSPEDRGGNTIYF,TGCGCCAGCAGCCCAGAGGACAGGGGAGGGAACACCATATATTTT
.,.,TRBV6-5,TRBJ1-3,CASRGFPGKGNTIYF,TGTGCCAGCCGCGGATTCCCGGGGAAAGGAAACACCATATATTTT